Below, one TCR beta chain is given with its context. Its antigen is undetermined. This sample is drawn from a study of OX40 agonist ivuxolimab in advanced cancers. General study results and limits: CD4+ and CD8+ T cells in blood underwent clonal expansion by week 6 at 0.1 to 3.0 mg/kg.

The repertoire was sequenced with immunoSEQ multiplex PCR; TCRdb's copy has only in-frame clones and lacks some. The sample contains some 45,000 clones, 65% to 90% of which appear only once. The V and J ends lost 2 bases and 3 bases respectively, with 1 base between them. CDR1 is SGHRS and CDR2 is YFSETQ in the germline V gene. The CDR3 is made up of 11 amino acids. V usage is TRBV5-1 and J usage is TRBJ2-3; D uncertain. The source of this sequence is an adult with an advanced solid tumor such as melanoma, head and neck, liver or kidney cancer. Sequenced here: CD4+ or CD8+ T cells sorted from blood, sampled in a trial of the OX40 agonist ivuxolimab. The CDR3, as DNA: TGCGCCAGCAGCTTAACAGATACGCAGTATTTT. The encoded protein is CASSLTDTQYF.